These 26 T cell receptor beta chains originate from one sample sequenced in a study of T-cell memory formation after mild COVID-19. Via MiXCR, TCRdb re-called the 5' RACE reads, giving one row per CDR3 protein. The data contain about 390,000 distinct CDR3 sequences, approximately 15% of them singletons. Sequencing input: PBMCs or a T cell subset sorted from them (not recorded which). These receptors all stem from a man aged 18 to 29 who had mild COVID-19 (a few samples of this study predate the infection). Cell type and time point are not known.

This clonotype was seen just once. This sequence joins TRBV7-2 and TRBJ1-2; weak D call: TRBD1 (6 bases). The CDR3 covers 16 residues. The germline V and J ends were trimmed by 5 bases and 4 bases, with 20 bases remaining between them. CDR1 and CDR2 from the germline V gene are SGHTA and FQGNSA. CDR3: CASSANRAATPYGYTF. CDR3 coding DNA: TGTGCCAGCAGCGCGAACAGGGCGGCAACTCCCTATGGCTACACCTTC.

In this sample, this clonotype turned up many times. The gene calls are TRBV6-4 and TRBJ1-1, with D possibly matching TRBD1 (5 bases). Germline lookup yields CDR1 MRHNA and CDR2 SNTAGT. The CDR3 is made up of 16 amino acids. V was cut by 2 bases and J by 0 bases, with 13 bases left in between. In DNA, the CDR3 is TGTGCCAGCAGTGACCCACTAGGGGATTTGAACACTGAAGCTTTCTTT. The encoded protein is CASSDPLGDLNTEAFF.

The rearrangement uses TRBV6-1 and TRBJ2-7; 7 positions match TRBD1. The CDR3 has 13 amino acids. Germline V gene sequence: CDR1 MNHNS, CDR2 SASEGT. J lost 3 bases, V lost 6 bases, and 5 bases had no gene match. CDR3 protein: CASSETGIYEQYV. The DNA of the CDR3 is TGTGCCAGCAGCGAGACAGGGATCTACGAGCAGTACGTC.

A few counts support this clonotype. The chain carries TRBV25-1 and TRBJ1-2, with D perhaps TRBD1 (6 bases). This CDR3 comprises 13 residues. V gave up 2 bases and J gave up 8 bases, with 12 bases separating them. Germline V CDR1 and CDR2: MGHDK, SYGVNS. The CDR3 loop reads CASSETQGRGYTF. The CDR3 DNA follows: TGTGCCAGCAGTGAAACACAGGGCCGCGGCTACACCTTC.

The CDR3 DNA is TGTGCCACCAGCAGAGGAACAGATACGCAGTATTTT. It yields the protein CATSRGTDTQYF. This chain joins TRBV15 and TRBJ2-3; D gene uncertain. The CDR3 has 12 residues. Trimming removed 1 base from V and 3 bases from J, with 2 bases in between. Looked up from germline, CDR1 is LNHNV and CDR2 is YYDKDF (reference sequence).

This clonotype came up a few times. The chain uses TRBV4-2 and TRBJ2-7; D gene unclear. Germline assignment: CDR1 LGHNA and CDR2 YNFKEQ. The length of the CDR3 is 15 residues. V was clipped by 1 base and J by 9 bases, with 19 bases between them. CDR3 coding DNA: TGTGCCAGCAGCCAAGGACTGACCGGGCTTCTTACGCAGTACTTC. Translating gives CASSQGLTGLLTQYF.

The chain's CDR3 is CASTTRGGGPGELFF. Written as DNA, the CDR3 is TGTGCCAGCACCACTCGAGGGGGGGGGCCCGGGGAGCTGTTTTTT. The chain couples TRBV5-4 to TRBJ2-2, with D perhaps TRBD2 (7 bases). The germline V gene has CDR1 SGHNT and CDR2 YYREEE (reference sequence). The CDR3 sequence is 15 residues long. The V gene lost 6 bases and the J gene lost 6 bases, with 18 bases spanning the gap.

This clonotype was recorded at least ten times. The gene calls are TRBV7-9 and TRBJ2-1; the match to TRBD2 covers 7 bases. Germline CDR1 is SEHNR and CDR2 is FQNEAQ (reference sequence). V dropped 7 bases and J dropped 10; count of bases not matched to a gene: 10. This CDR3 contains 13 residues. The CDR3 here is CASIRSGAEEQFF. CDR3 sequence (DNA): TGTGCCAGCATCCGCAGCGGGGCTGAGGAGCAGTTCTTC.

The V and J genes are TRBV7-8 and TRBJ2-7; the D gene is possibly TRBD1 (5 bases). The CDR3 length is 16 residues. The V gene's germline CDR1 is SGHVS and CDR2 FQNEAQ. Trimming took 2 bases from V and 0 from J, leaving 14 bases between them. The CDR3 sequence: CASSLQPDGHSYEQYF. The DNA for the CDR3 is TGTGCCAGCAGCTTACAACCGGACGGACACTCCTACGAGCAGTACTTC.

This clonotype was detected a few times. A junction end diverges from the germline sequence, so it may reflect a read error. The chain carries TRBV28 and TRBJ2-2; D remains unclear. The germline CDR1 and CDR2 sequences are MDHEN and SYDVKM. The CDR3 has 15 residues. The CDR3 coding sequence is TGCGCCAGCAGCTTGCCAGGAGCCAACACCGGGGAGCTGTTTTTT. This translates into CASSLPGANTGELFF.

The table lists this clonotype with many counts. The chain employs TRBV5-1 and TRBJ1-1; 7 nucleotides line up with TRBD1. The germline V gene encodes CDR1 SGHRS and CDR2 YFSETQ. V lost 0 bases to trimming and J lost 5 bases; unmatched junction nucleotides: 4. The CDR3 contains 14 residues. CDR3 amino acids: CASSLVGGETEAFF. For the CDR3, the DNA is TGCGCCAGCAGCTTGGTAGGGGGCGAAACTGAAGCTTTCTTT.

This chain uses TRBV7-2 with TRBJ1-3; D gene unclear. Germline loops: CDR1 SGHTA, CDR2 FQGNSA. V lost 2 bases and J 3 bases, leaving 14 bases between the germline ends. This CDR3 is 16 amino acids long. The CDR3 DNA reads as TGTGCCAGCAGCTTATCGGGCCCTTTTATTGGAAACACCATATATTTT. It yields the protein CASSLSGPFIGNTIYF.

About this clonotype: Since a far larger clone is one base different, this is likely a read error. This chain uses TRBV9 with TRBJ2-2; the D is unclear. CDR3 length: 13 residues. V was pared by 1 base and J by 1 base, with 2 bases between. The germline gives CDR1 SGDLS, CDR2 YYNGEE. Written as DNA, the CDR3 is TGTGCCAGCAGCGTACGGAACACCGGGGAGCTGTTTTTT. This encodes CASSVRNTGELFF.

V is TRBV27 and J is TRBJ1-5; the match to TRBD1 covers 7 bases. Germline CDR1 reads MNHEY; CDR2 reads SMNVEV (reference sequence). This CDR3 spans 15 amino acids. Trimming removed 6 bases from V and 4 bases from J; junction bases left unmatched: 9. The CDR3 nucleotides read TGTGCCAGCAGCCCCTGGGACAGTGGGAATCAGCCCCAGCATTTT. Protein product: CASSPWDSGNQPQHF.

The chain combines TRBV4-3 with TRBJ2-7, with D tentatively TRBD2 (5 bases). V lost 1 base to trimming and J lost 4 bases, with 8 bases between them. From germline, CDR1 is LGHNA and CDR2 YSLEER. This CDR3 is built from 13 residues. The chain's CDR3 is CASSQARGYEQYF. CDR3 bases: TGCGCCAGCAGCCAAGCCCGGGGTTACGAGCAGTACTTC.

This clonotype has only one observation. V is TRBV12-3 or TRBV12-4 and J is TRBJ1-4, with D hard to call. The CDR3 has 15 residues. The V end was cut by 3 bases, the J end by 8 bases, with 16 bases between. DNA of the CDR3: TGTGCCAGCAGTTTCGAAAGGGCGGGTGGGGAAAAACTGTTTTTT. It codes for CASSFERAGGEKLFF.

The chain links TRBV18 to TRBJ2-5; 9 bases are a match to TRBD1. The CDR3 is 15 amino acids. V lost 0 bases and J lost 4; bases outside the gene matches: 3. Germline V lookup: CDR1 KGHSH, CDR2 LQKENI. The CDR3: CASSPPGTGRETQYF. The CDR3 nucleotides read TGTGCCAGCTCACCACCGGGGACAGGGAGAGAGACCCAGTACTTC. Full variable domain (missing parts from reference TRBV18 and TRBJ2-5): NAGVMQNPRHLVRRRGQEARLRCSPMKGHSHVYWYRQLPEEGLKFMVYLQKENIIDESGMPKERFSAEFPKEGPSILRIQQVVRGDSAAYFCASSPPGTGRETQYFGPGTRLLVL.

The table lists this clonotype with many counts. The chain recombines TRBV6-2 or TRBV6-3 with TRBJ2-7, with D unclear. There are 17 residues in the CDR3. Germline CDR1 MNHEY, CDR2 SVGEGT. Trimming stripped 6 bases from V and 2 bases from J, with 23 bases between. The CDR3 region has the DNA TGTGCCAGCAGCTATCGTCATGGTGGCCCGCCGGCCTACGAGCAGTACGTC. It specifies CASSYRHGGPPAYEQYV.

This clonotype has only a few counts. This CDR3 is CASSVIAGDYGYTF. For the CDR3, the DNA is TGTGCCAGCAGCGTAATTGCCGGGGACTATGGCTACACCTTC. The chain combines TRBV9 with TRBJ1-2; D not resolved. Germline V CDR1 and CDR2: SGDLS, YYNGEE. CDR3 length: 14 amino acids. V shed 1 base and J shed 3 bases, with 10 bases lying between them.

Ten or more counts support this clonotype. The rearrangement links TRBV10-2 to TRBJ2-1; the D is unclear. CDR3 length equals 15 residues. Trimming took off 3 bases at V and 7 bases at J, with 16 bases between the two ends. CDR1 is WSHSY and CDR2 is SAAADI in the germline V gene. CDR3: CASSDELLRDNEQFF. DNA for the CDR3: TGCGCCAGCAGTGACGAGCTACTCCGCGATAATGAGCAGTTCTTC.

In this sample, this clonotype turned up once. V gene TRBV6-1 combines with J gene TRBJ1-5; no reliable D call. The CDR3 runs 14 residues. Trimming left V 3 bases short and J 1 base short, with 7 bases between. In germline, CDR1 is MNHNS, CDR2 SASEGT. The DNA of the CDR3 is TGTGCCAGCAGTGAGCTTATAAGCAATCAGCCCCAGCATTTT. This gives the protein CASSELISNQPQHF.

Ten or more counts support this clonotype. An end of the junction does not agree with germline; a read error may underlie this. The genes are TRBV28 and TRBJ2-1, with D maybe TRBD1 (6 bases). Germline CDR1 MDHEN, CDR2 SYDVKM. CDR3 size: 12 residues. CDR3 residues: CASSLRGSRSGF. CDR3 DNA: TGTGCCAGCAGCCTTAGGGGGTCGCGGAGCGGCTTC.

Concerning this clonotype: The junction shows a germline mismatch at one end, possibly a read error. The V call is TRBV7-2, the J call TRBJ2-3; no clear D. This CDR3 is 14 amino acids long. CDR1 SGHTA and CDR2 FQGNSA come from the germline V gene. In DNA, the CDR3 is TGTGCCTGCAGCTCATACTTACGCACAGATACGCAGTATTTT. It translates to CACSSYLRTDTQYF.

This clonotype was seen a handful of times. The chain has TRBV10-3 and TRBJ2-5; 7 bases line up with TRBD2. The junction had 5 bases not matched to a gene; V was cut back by 8 bases and J by 2 bases. CDR3 length: 13 residues. The germline CDR1 and CDR2 sequences are ENHRY and SYGVKD. The CDR3 nucleotides are TGTGCCATCGGGACTACCTCACAAGAGACCCAGTACTTC. Translation gives CAIGTTSQETQYF.

The table lists this clonotype with many counts. This rearrangement joins TRBV5-1 to TRBJ2-3; D may correspond to TRBD1 or TRBD2 (5 bases each). The germline CDR1 and CDR2 sequences are SGHRS and YFSETQ. The length of the CDR3 is 16 residues. The V end lost 0 bases, the J end lost 0 bases, and 11 bases lay between the germline ends. CDR3 residues: CASSLEGRTSTDTQYF. The CDR3 DNA sequence: TGCGCCAGCAGCTTGGAGGGACGAACTAGCACAGATACGCAGTATTTT.

This clonotype was detected a few times. The V gene is TRBV12-3 or TRBV12-4, the J gene TRBJ2-7; 8 bases align to TRBD1. Germline trimming cut 6 bases from V and 3 bases from J; bases unmatched to any gene: 4. This CDR3 comprises 13 residues. The CDR3 protein is CASRDRDLYEQYF. Written as DNA, the CDR3 is TGTGCCAGCAGGGACAGGGACCTCTACGAGCAGTACTTC.